The rows below give T cell receptor beta chains drawn from one sample of a study of blood T cell repertoires in COVID-19. Some clones are missing from TCRdb's copy, which holds only in-frame ones; the method was immunoSEQ multiplex PCR. The sample has about 400,000 clones, about 87% seen once. Input material: peripheral blood. The receptor set was obtained from a human donor in a cohort sampled during active COVID-19. Each CDR3 is given with its conserved first and last residue. A D gene is named only where the DNA matches it firmly. Clone sizes are given selectively: once, few, many, or a class where the clone is expanded.

J gene | V gene | CDR3 length | D gene | clone size | CDR3 protein | CDR3 DNA
TRBJ1-2 | TRBV18 | 16 | TRBD1 | . | CASSPIGPGQTYGYTF | TGTGCCAGCTCACCTATTGGGCCGGGACAGACCTATGGCTACACCTTC
TRBJ2-3 | TRBV19 | 12 | . | . | CASSSYTDTQYF | TGTGCCAGTAGTTCCTACACAGATACGCAGTATTTT
TRBJ1-5 | TRBV6-5 | 15 | TRBD1 | . | CASSVDRGPNQPQHF | TGTGCCAGCAGCGTGGACAGGGGGCCAAATCAGCCCCAGCATTTT
TRBJ1-5 | TRBV6-5 | 14 | TRBD1 | . | CAILGGQGVQPQHF | TGTGCCATCCTCGGGGGACAGGGAGTTCAGCCCCAGCATTTT
TRBJ2-7 | TRBV3-1/TRBV3-2 | 16 | TRBD2 | few | CASSQAYLADSYEQYF | TGTGCCAGCAGCCAAGCATACCTAGCGGACTCCTACGAGCAGTACTTC
TRBJ1-2 | TRBV6-1 | 17 | . | once | CASSEAGRAGFRYGYTF | TGTGCCAGCAGTGAAGCGGGCAGGGCAGGGTTTCGCTATGGCTACACCTTC
TRBJ2-5 | TRBV28 | 14 | . | . | CASSFVRSQETQYF | TGTGCCAGCAGTTTCGTGAGAAGTCAAGAGACCCAGTACTTC
TRBJ2-1 | TRBV19 | 17 | TRBD2 | . | CASSIVGLAGGYNEQFF | TGTGCCAGTAGTATAGTCGGGCTAGCGGGGGGGTACAATGAGCAGTTCTTC
TRBJ2-7 | TRBV29-1 | 14 | TRBD1 | . | CSVVPGQRAYEQYF | TGCAGCGTCGTACCGGGACAGAGAGCCTACGAGCAGTACTTC
TRBJ1-4 | TRBV18 | 15 | . | once | CASSSFGGTNEKLFF | TGTGCCAGCTCATCCTTCGGGGGAACTAATGAAAAACTGTTTTTT
TRBJ2-1 | TRBV6-5 | 14 | TRBD1 | . | CASSPTGQNNEQFF | TGTGCCAGCAGTCCCACGGGACAGAACAATGAGCAGTTCTTC
TRBJ1-2 | TRBV30 | 13 | TRBD1 | . | CAYGQGGNYGYTF | TGTGCCTACGGACAGGGGGGGAACTATGGCTACACCTTC
TRBJ2-2 | TRBV7-9 | 15 | . | . | CASSRLAVNTGELFF | TGTGCCAGCAGCCGGCTAGCAGTGAACACCGGGGAGCTGTTTTTT
TRBJ1-4 | TRBV3-1/TRBV3-2 | 15 | TRBD1 | . | CASSQKTGGGGKLFF | TGTGCCAGCAGCCAAAAGACAGGGGGTGGTGGAAAACTGTTTTTT
TRBJ1-4 | TRBV2 | 14 | TRBD1 | few | CASSAEGAPEKLFF | TGTGCCAGCAGTGCCGAGGGGGCCCCTGAAAAACTGTTTTTT
TRBJ2-1 | TRBV30 | 15 | TRBD2 | . | CAWSPGAGVYNEQFF | TGTGCCTGGAGTCCCGGGGCGGGGGTATACAATGAGCAGTTCTTC
TRBJ2-1 | TRBV6-5 | 15 | TRBD2 | . | CASSWTSGSRNEQFF | TGTGCCAGCAGTTGGACTAGCGGGAGTAGGAATGAGCAGTTCTTC
TRBJ1-4 | TRBV12-1 | 14 | . | . | CASSLPRLNEKLFF | TGTGCCAGCAGCTTACCCAGACTCAATGAAAAACTGTTTTTT
TRBJ2-1 | TRBV27 | 14 | . | . | CASSSTGAYNEQFF | TGTGCCAGCAGTTCGACAGGAGCCTACAATGAGCAGTTCTTC
TRBJ1-1 | TRBV5-1 | 15 | . | . | CASSLALSSYTEAFF | TGCGCCAGCAGCTTGGCCCTCTCGTCGTACACTGAAGCTTTCTTT
TRBJ2-3 | TRBV13 | 15 | . | . | CASSLERGSTDTQYF | TGTGCCAGCAGCTTAGAGAGAGGCAGCACAGATACGCAGTATTTT
TRBJ2-1 | TRBV5-1 | 15 | TRBD2 | . | CASSLGGGAWNEQFF | TGCGCCAGCAGCTTGGGCGGGGGGGCCTGGAATGAGCAGTTCTTC
TRBJ2-5 | TRBV18 | 14 | . | . | CASSLNGEGETQYF | TGTGCCAGCTCACTCAACGGAGAGGGAGAGACCCAGTACTTC
TRBJ2-5 | TRBV7-9 | 17 | . | . | CASSSKGRGAIQETQYF | TGTGCCAGCAGCTCCAAGGGGAGGGGGGCGATCCAAGAGACCCAGTACTTC
TRBJ2-5 | TRBV29-1 | 14 | TRBD2 | . | CSALLAGLQETQYF | TGCAGCGCCTTACTAGCGGGCCTCCAAGAGACCCAGTACTTC
TRBJ1-1 | TRBV7-6 | 15 | . | . | CASSPDRLGNTEAFF | TGTGCCAGCAGCCCAGACAGGTTGGGGAACACTGAAGCTTTCTTT
TRBJ1-5 | TRBV6-5 | 14 | TRBD1 | . | CASRRQGRIQPQHF | TGTGCCAGCAGACGACAGGGGAGGATTCAGCCCCAGCATTTT
TRBJ2-5 | TRBV12-3/TRBV12-4 | 12 | TRBD2 | . | CASRRGTETQYF | TGTGCCAGCAGGCGGGGGACAGAGACCCAGTACTTC
TRBJ1-3 | TRBV9 | 16 | TRBD1 | . | CASSPRTGGLGNTIYF | TGTGCCAGCAGCCCACGGACAGGGGGCCTCGGAAACACCATATATTTT
TRBJ2-7 | TRBV5-5 | 15 | TRBD2 | . | CASSFALAGSNEQYF | TGTGCCAGCAGCTTCGCGCTAGCGGGCTCCAACGAGCAGTACTTC
TRBJ1-2 | TRBV5-1 | 15 | TRBD1 | . | CASSLSDREDYGYTF | TGCGCCAGCAGCTTGTCGGACAGGGAGGACTATGGCTACACCTTC
TRBJ2-3 | TRBV28 | 16 | . | once | CASSGLGLGGTDTQYF | TGTGCCAGCAGTGGACTGGGACTGGGGGGCACAGATACGCAGTATTTT
TRBJ2-5 | TRBV2 | 16 | TRBD2 | once | CASRQELAGGQETQYF | TGTGCCAGCAGACAAGAGTTAGCGGGAGGACAAGAGACCCAGTACTTC
TRBJ1-5 | TRBV5-6 | 16 | TRBD1 | once | CASSLAAGGGNQPQHF | TGTGCCAGCAGCTTGGCGGCAGGGGGAGGCAATCAGCCCCAGCATTTT
TRBJ1-1 | TRBV10-3 | 14 | TRBD1 | once | CAISEAAGGTEAFF | TGTGCCATCAGTGAGGCTGCAGGGGGAACTGAAGCTTTCTTT